The T cell receptor (beta chain) described here comes from a study of blood T cell repertoires in COVID-19. The data were produced by immunoSEQ multiplex PCR, yet TCRdb's version contains in-frame clones alone and is incomplete. Of about 150,000 clones listed, around 89% are singletons. This TCR came from a man in his sixties with active or convalescent COVID-19. Sequencing was done on a sample of peripheral blood.

The CDR3 loop reads CATSRLRREDEQFF. The CDR3 DNA reads TGTGCCACCAGCAGACTGAGGAGGGAAGATGAGCAGTTCTTC. The chain is built from TRBV15 and TRBJ2-1, with a possible D match to TRBD2 (6 bases). Germline lookup yields CDR1 LNHNV and CDR2 YYDKDF (reference sequence). Trimming stripped 2 bases from V and 8 bases from J, with 13 bases between. The CDR3 extends over 14 amino acids.